This T cell receptor beta chain came from a study of T-cell reconstitution after alpha-beta-depleted transplantation in children. Preparation of the TCRbeta library was carried out with unique molecular identifiers. TCRdb recomputed calls from the PCR reads with MiXCR, one row per CDR3 protein. The table has roughly 500,000 distinct CDR3 sequences, 32% seen once. The CDR3 runs 13 residues. Germline CDR1 and CDR2: MNHEY and SVGAGI. V lost 3 bases, J lost 4 bases, and 9 bases lay in between. The starting material was PBMCs from the stem cell graft donor, obtained from the stem cell graft. The sequence was collected from a human donor who donated a stem cell graft to a child with aplastic anemia. The chain recombines TRBV6-5 with TRBJ1-1; D not resolved. CDR3 sequence reads: CASSYRSSTEAFF. CDR3 sequence (DNA): TGTGCCAGCAGTTATAGAAGCTCCACTGAAGCTTTCTTT.